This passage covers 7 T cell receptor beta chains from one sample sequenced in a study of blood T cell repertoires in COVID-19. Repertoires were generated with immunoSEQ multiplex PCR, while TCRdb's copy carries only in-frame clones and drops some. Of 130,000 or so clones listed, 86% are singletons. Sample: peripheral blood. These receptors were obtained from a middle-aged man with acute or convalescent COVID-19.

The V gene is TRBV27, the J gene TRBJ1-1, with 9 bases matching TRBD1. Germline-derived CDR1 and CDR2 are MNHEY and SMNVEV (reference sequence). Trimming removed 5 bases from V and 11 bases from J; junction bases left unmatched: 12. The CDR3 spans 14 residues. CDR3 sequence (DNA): TGTGCCAGCAGTACAAATCCCGGGACAGGGATCGCTTTCTTT. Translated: CASSTNPGTGIAFF.

The CDR3 sequence: CASSVENREGTQYF. CDR3 DNA sequence: TGTGCCAGCAGCGTAGAAAACAGGGAAGGGACCCAGTACTTC. The rearrangement joins TRBV9 to TRBJ2-5; possible D gene TRBD1, 6 bases. Germline loops: CDR1 SGDLS, CDR2 YYNGEE. This CDR3 has 14 residues. V was trimmed by 0 bases and J by 7 bases, leaving 13 bases between them.

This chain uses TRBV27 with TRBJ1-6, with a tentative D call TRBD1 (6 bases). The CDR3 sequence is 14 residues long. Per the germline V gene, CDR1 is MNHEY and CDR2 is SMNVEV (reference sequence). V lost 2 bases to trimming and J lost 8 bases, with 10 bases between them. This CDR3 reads CASSLQGMDSPLHF. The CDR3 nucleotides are TGTGCCAGCAGTTTACAGGGGATGGATTCACCCCTCCACTTT.

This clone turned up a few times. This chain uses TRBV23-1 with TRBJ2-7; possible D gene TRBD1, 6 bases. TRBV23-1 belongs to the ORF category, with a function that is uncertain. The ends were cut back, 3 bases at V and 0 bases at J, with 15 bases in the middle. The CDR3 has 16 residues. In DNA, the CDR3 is TGCGCCAGCAGTCATCCAATGGGGGCCGACTCCTACGAGCAGTACTTC. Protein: CASSHPMGADSYEQYF.

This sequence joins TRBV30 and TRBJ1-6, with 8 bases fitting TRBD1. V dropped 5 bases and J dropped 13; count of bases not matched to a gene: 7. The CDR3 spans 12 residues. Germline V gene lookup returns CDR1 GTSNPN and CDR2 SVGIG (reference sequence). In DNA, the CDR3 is TGTGCCTGGGGACAGGGCGTTAGTCCCCTCCACTTT. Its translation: CAWGQGVSPLHF.

CDR3 sequence reads: CASSSGVSDTQYF. For the CDR3, the DNA is TGTGCCAGCAGCTCCGGAGTTTCTGATACGCAGTATTTT. The chain combines TRBV7-8 with TRBJ2-3; D is unclear. Trimming pared 4 bases from V and 6 bases from J, leaving 11 bases between. The CDR3 covers 13 residues. Germline V gene sequence: CDR1 SGHVS, CDR2 FQNEAQ.

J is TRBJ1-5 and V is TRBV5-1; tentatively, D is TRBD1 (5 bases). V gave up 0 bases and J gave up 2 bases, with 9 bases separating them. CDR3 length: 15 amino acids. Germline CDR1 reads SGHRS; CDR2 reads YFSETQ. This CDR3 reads CASSLDVGGNQPQHF. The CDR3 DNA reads TGCGCCAGCAGCTTGGATGTAGGGGGCAATCAGCCCCAGCATTTT.